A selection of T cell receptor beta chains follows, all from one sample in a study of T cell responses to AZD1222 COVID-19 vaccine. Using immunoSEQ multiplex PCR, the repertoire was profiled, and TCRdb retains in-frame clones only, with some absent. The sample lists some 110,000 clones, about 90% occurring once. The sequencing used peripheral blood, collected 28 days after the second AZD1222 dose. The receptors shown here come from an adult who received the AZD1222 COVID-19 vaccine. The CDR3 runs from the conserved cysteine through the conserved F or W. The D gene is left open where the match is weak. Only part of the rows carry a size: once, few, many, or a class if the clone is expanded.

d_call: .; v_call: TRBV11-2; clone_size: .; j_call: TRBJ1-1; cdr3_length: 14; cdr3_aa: CASSLAGKGTEAFF; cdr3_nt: TGTGCCAGCAGCTTAGCTGGGAAGGGCACTGAAGCTTTCTTT
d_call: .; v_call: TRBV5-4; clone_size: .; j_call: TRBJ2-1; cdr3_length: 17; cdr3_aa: CASSLAPGAGNSNEQFF; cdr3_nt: TGTGCCAGCAGCTTGGCCCCAGGGGCGGGGAACTCCAATGAGCAGTTCTTC
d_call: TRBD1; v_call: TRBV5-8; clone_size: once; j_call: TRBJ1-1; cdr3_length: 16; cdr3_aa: CASRDGTGARNTEAFF; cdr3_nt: TGTGCCAGCAGGGATGGGACAGGGGCACGGAACACTGAAGCTTTCTTT
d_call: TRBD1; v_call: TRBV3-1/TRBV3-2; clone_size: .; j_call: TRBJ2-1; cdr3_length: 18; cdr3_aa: CASSQGLAGLGGNNEQFF; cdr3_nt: TGTGCCAGCAGCCAAGGTCTTGCTGGGCTAGGGGGCAACAATGAGCAGTTCTTC
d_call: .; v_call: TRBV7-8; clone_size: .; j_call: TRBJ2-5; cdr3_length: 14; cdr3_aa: CASSSPTGQETQYF; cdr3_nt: TGTGCCAGCAGCTCTCCGACAGGACAAGAGACCCAGTACTTC
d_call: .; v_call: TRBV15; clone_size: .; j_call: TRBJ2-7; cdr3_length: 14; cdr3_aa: CATSIRTDPYEQYF; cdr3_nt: TGTGCCACCAGCATACGGACCGATCCCTACGAGCAGTACTTC
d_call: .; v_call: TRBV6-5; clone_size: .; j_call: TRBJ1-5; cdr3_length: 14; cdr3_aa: CASSYGGRNQPQHF; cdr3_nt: TGTGCCAGCAGTTATGGGGGGAGGAATCAGCCCCAGCATTTT
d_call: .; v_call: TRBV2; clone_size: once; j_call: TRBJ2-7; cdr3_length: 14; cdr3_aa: CASSDDSGGYEQYF; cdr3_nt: TGTGCCAGCAGTGATGACAGCGGAGGCTACGAGCAGTACTTC
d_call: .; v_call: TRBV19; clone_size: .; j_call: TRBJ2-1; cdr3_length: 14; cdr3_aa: CASSGFQGSDEQFF; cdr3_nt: TGTGCCAGTAGTGGGTTCCAGGGGTCGGATGAGCAGTTCTTC
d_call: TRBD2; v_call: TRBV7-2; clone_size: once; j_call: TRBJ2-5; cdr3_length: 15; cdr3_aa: CASSLERGLGETQYF; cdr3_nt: TGTGCCAGCAGCTTAGAGCGGGGGCTCGGAGAGACCCAGTACTTC
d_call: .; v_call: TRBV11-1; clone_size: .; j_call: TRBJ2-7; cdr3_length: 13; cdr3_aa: CASSSNQGYEQYF; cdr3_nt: TGTGCCAGCAGCTCAAACCAGGGCTACGAGCAGTACTTC
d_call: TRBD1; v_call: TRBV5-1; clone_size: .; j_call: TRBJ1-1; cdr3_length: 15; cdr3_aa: CASSGQQGIDTEAFF; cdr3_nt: TGCGCCAGCAGCGGGCAACAGGGGATTGACACTGAAGCTTTCTTT
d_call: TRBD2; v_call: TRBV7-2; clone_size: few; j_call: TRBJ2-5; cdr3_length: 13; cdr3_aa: CASSLGTKETQYF; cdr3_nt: TGTGCCAGCAGCCTCGGGACTAAAGAGACCCAGTACTTC
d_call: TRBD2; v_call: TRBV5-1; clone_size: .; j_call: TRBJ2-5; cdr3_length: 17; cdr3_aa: CASSLATSGAEQETQYF; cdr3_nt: TGCGCCAGCAGCTTGGCTACTAGCGGAGCCGAACAAGAGACCCAGTACTTC
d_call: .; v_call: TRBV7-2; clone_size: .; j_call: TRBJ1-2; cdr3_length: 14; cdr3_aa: CASTVTGDAYGYTF; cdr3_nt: TGTGCCAGCACCGTAACGGGGGATGCCTATGGCTACACCTTC
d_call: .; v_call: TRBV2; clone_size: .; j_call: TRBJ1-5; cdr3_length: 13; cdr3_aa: CASSEGSLQPQHF; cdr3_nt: TGTGCCAGCAGTGAGGGCTCCCTACAGCCCCAGCATTTT
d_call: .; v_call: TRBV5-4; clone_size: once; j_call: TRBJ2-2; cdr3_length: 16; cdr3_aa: CASSLGDPANTGELFF; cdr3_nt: TGTGCCAGCAGCTTGGGGGACCCGGCGAACACCGGGGAGCTGTTTTTT
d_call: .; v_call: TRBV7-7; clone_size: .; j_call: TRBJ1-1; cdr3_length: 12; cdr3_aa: CASSLLFRGAFF; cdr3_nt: TGTGCTAGCAGCTTACTTTTTAGAGGAGCTTTCTTT
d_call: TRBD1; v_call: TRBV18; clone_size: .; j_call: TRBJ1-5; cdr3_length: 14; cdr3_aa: CASSSTGANQPQHF; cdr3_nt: TGTGCCAGCTCATCGACAGGGGCTAATCAGCCCCAGCATTTT
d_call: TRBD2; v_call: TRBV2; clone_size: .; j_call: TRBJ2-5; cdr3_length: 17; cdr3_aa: CASSISGTSGAQETQYF; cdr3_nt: TGTGCCAGCAGTATCTCCGGGACTAGCGGGGCTCAAGAGACCCAGTACTTC
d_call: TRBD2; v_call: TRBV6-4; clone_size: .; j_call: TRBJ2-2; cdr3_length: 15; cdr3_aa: CASSSGTRDTGELFF; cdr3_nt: TGTGCCAGCAGTTCCGGGACTAGGGACACCGGGGAGCTGTTTTTT
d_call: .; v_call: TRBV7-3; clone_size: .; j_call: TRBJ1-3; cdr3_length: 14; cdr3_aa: CASSLAPSGNTIYF; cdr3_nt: TGTGCCAGCAGCTTAGCACCATCTGGAAACACCATATATTTT
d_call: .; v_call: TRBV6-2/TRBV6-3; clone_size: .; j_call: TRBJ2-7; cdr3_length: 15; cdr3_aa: CASSQGVGLTNEQYF; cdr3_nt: TGTGCCAGCAGCCAAGGGGTGGGTCTAACGAACGAGCAGTACTTC
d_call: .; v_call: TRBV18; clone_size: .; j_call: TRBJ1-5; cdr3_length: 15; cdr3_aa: CASSPGGNSNQPQHF; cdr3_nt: TGTGCCAGCTCACCGGGTGGGAATAGCAATCAGCCCCAGCATTTT
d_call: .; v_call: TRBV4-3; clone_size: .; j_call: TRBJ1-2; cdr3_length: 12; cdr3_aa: CASSLGGYGYTF; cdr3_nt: TGCGCCAGCAGCCTGGGCGGGTATGGCTACACCTTC
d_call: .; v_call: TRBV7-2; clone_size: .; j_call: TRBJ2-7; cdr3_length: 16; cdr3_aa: CASRPPQQDSSYEQYF; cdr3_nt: TGTGCCAGCAGACCCCCCCAACAGGATAGCTCCTACGAGCAGTACTTC
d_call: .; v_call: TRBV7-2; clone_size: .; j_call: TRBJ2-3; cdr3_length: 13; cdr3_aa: CASSLSYTDTQYF; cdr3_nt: TGTGCCAGCAGCCTCAGTTACACAGATACGCAGTATTTT
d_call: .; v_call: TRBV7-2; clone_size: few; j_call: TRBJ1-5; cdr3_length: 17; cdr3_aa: CASSSHVGGQRNQPQHF; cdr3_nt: TGTGCCAGCAGCTCACATGTGGGGGGCCAGAGAAATCAGCCCCAGCATTTT
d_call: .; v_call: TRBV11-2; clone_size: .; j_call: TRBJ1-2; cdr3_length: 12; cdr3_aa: CASSLTGGGYTF; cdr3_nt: TGTGCCAGCAGCTTGACAGGCGGCGGCTACACCTTC